The sequence of this T cell receptor (beta chain) was determined in a study of T-cell memory formation after mild COVID-19. Study-wide findings and caveats: Pre-infection memory held some responding clones, suggesting pre-existing cross-reactive T cells responded.

The junction had 7 bases not matched to a gene; V was cut back by 6 bases and J by 6 bases. There are 14 residues in the CDR3. Germline V CDR1 and CDR2: DFQATT, SNEGSKA (reference sequence). After 5'RACE with constant-segment primers, TCR alpha and TCR beta cDNA libraries carrying sample barcodes and UMIs were obtained. Each CDR3 protein is one row after TCRdb ran MiXCR on the 5' RACE reads. The sample carries about 350,000 distinct CDR3 sequences, roughly an eighth recorded once. Concerning this clonotype itself: What it recognizes is unknown.

The rearrangement joins TRBV20-1 to TRBJ2-5; 13 bases line up with TRBD2. The sequencing sample was made of PBMCs or a T cell subset sorted from them (not recorded which). The origin of this receptor is a man aged 18 to 30 who had mild COVID-19 (a few samples of this study predate the infection). Cell type and time point are not known. CDR3 DNA: TGCAGTGCCTCAGGGACTAGCGGGGTTAAGACCCAGTACTTC. Translating it yields CSASGTSGVKTQYF.